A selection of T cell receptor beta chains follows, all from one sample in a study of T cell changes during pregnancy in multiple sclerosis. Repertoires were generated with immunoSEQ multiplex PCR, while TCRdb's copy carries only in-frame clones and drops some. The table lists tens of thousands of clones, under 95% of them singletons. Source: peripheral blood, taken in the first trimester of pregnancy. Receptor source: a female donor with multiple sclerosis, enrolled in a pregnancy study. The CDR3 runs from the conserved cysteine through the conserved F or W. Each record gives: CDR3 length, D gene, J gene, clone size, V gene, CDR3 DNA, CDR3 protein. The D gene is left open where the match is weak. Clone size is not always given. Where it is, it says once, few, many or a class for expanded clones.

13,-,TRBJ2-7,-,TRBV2,TGTGCCATAACCCCGCTAGTCGCCTACGAGCAGTACTTC,CAITPLVAYEQYF
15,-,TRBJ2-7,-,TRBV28,TGTGCCAGCAGTGCTCACAGGACCAGCTCCTACGAGCAGTACTTC,CASSAHRTSSYEQYF
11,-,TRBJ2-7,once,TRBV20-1,TGCAGTGCTTTACAGGGTTACGAGCAGTACTTC,CSALQGYEQYF
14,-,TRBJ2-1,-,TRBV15,TGTGCCACCAGCCGAGGACTACCGGCCGATGAGCAGTTCTTC,CATSRGLPADEQFF
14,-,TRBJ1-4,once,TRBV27,TGTGCCAGCACCGTGTGGGCAGGGTCTGAAAAACTGTTTTTT,CASTVWAGSEKLFF
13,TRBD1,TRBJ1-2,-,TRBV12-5,TGTGCTAGTGGACAGGACAGGGGGCACGTCTACACCTTC,CASGQDRGHVYTF
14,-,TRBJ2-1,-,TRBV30,TGTGCCTGGAATGGGGGAGGCCCTTACAATGAGCAGTTCTTC,CAWNGGGPYNEQFF
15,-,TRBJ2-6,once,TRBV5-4,TGTGCCAGCAGCTTGGAGGGGTATGGGGCCAACGTCCTGACTTTC,CASSLEGYGANVLTF
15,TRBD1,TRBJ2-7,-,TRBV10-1,TGCGCCAGCAGTGAGTCGTGGACAGGACCCTACGAGCAGTACTTC,CASSESWTGPYEQYF
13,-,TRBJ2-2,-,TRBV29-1,TGCAGCTATCAGGGGAGTAGCACCGGGGAGCTGTTTTTT,CSYQGSSTGELFF
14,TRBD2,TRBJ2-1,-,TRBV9,TGTGCCAGCAGCTACAGACTAGCCGGGCAGGAGCAGTTCTTC,CASSYRLAGQEQFF
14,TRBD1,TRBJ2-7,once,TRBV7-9,TGTGCCAGCAGCTTAAATCAGGGGGCGGCCGAGCAGTACTTC,CASSLNQGAAEQYF
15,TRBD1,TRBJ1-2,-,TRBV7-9,TGTGCCAGCAGCGGGCGACAGGGGCCCAACTATGGCTACACCTTC,CASSGRQGPNYGYTF
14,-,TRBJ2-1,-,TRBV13,TGTGCCAGCAGCTCATACAGTTTTAGTTATGAGCAGTTCTTC,CASSSYSFSYEQFF
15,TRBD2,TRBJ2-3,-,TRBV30,TGTGCCTGGAGTGTATCCCAGCGGGGTACAGATACGCAGTATTTT,CAWSVSQRGTDTQYF
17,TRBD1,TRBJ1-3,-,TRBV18,TGTGCCAGCTCACCACTCGTCCCGACAGGGGTTGGACACACCATATATTTT,CASSPLVPTGVGHTIYF
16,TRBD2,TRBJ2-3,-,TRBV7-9,TGTGCCAGCAGCTTAGCACTAGCGGGAGGGAGAGATACGCAGTATTTT,CASSLALAGGRDTQYF
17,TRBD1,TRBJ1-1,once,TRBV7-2,TGTGCCAGCAGCTTAGCGCGAGGGGGCACCCTAAACACTGAAGCTTTCTTT,CASSLARGGTLNTEAFF
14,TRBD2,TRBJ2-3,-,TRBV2,TGTGCCAGCACCGGGACTAGCGGGTCAGGTACGCAGTATTTT,CASTGTSGSGTQYF
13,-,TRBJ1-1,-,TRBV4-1,TGCGCCAGCAGCCAAGGGGGGCAGACAGGCGTCGGCTTT,CASSQGGQTGVGF
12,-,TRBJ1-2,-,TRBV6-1,TGTGCCAGCAGTGATGGAGGGAAGGGCTACACCTTC,CASSDGGKGYTF
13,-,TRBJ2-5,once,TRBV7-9,TGTGCCAGCAGCTTTCCTACCCTTTGGACCCAGTACTTC,CASSFPTLWTQYF
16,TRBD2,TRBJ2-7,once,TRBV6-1,TGTGCCAGCAGTGAGGCAGGGACTAGCGGTATCTACGAGCAGTACTTC,CASSEAGTSGIYEQYF
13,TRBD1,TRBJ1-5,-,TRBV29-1,TGCAGCGCTATGACAGGGCAAACTCAGCCCCAGCATTTT,CSAMTGQTQPQHF
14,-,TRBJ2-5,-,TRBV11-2,TGTGCCAGCAGCCCTAGCTTCTCCCAAGAGACCCAGTACTTC,CASSPSFSQETQYF
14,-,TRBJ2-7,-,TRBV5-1,TGCGCCAGCAGCTTGGCACAGGGAGGGTACGAGCAGTACTTC,CASSLAQGGYEQYF
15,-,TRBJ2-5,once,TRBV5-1,TGCGCCAGCAGCCCCCCGGGGGTGGCAGCAGAGACCCAGTACTTC,CASSPPGVAAETQYF
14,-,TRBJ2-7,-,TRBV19,TGTGCCAGTAGTATCTCTGGCAGGGGCTACGAGCAGTACTTC,CASSISGRGYEQYF
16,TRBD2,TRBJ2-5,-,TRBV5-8,TGTGCCAGCAGCTTGAGGGCGGGAGGGCCGCGTGAGACCCAGTACTTC,CASSLRAGGPRETQYF
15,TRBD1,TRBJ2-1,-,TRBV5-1,TGCGCCAGCAGCCCGGAGGGACAGGGGGTAAGGGAGCAGTTCTTC,CASSPEGQGVREQFF
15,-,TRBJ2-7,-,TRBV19,TGTGCCAGTAGCTCAAGGACAGCATCCCCCTACGAGCAGTACTTC,CASSSRTASPYEQYF
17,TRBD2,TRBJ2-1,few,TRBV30,TGTGCCTGGAGTGATTCTAGCGGGGTTACCATCTACAATGAGCAGTTCTTC,CAWSDSSGVTIYNEQFF
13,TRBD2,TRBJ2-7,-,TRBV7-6,TGTGCCAGCAGTTCCCGGGGGGGAGGCGAGCAGTACTTC,CASSSRGGGEQYF
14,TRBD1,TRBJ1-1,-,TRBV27,TGTGCCAGCAGTTGGGGACAGCCGAACACTGAAGCTTTCTTT,CASSWGQPNTEAFF
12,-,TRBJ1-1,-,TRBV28,TGTGCCAGCAGTTTAACAGAGCTGAAAGCTTTCTTT,CASSLTELKAFF
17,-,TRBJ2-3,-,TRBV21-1,TGTGCCAGCAGCAAAGCCTTAGGAGAGCGGGGGGGTGATACGCAGTATTTT,CASSKALGERGGDTQYF
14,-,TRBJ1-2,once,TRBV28,TGTGCCAGCAGTTATCCAGGGTCGGGCTATGGCTACACCTTC,CASSYPGSGYGYTF
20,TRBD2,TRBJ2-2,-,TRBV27,TGTGCCAGCAGTTTACGGGCTAGCGGGAGGACGTTCGCGAACACCGGGGAGCTGTTTTTT,CASSLRASGRTFANTGELFF
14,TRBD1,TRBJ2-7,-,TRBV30,TGTGCCTGGGGGGGACAGGGAACATCCTACGAGCAGTACTTC,CAWGGQGTSYEQYF